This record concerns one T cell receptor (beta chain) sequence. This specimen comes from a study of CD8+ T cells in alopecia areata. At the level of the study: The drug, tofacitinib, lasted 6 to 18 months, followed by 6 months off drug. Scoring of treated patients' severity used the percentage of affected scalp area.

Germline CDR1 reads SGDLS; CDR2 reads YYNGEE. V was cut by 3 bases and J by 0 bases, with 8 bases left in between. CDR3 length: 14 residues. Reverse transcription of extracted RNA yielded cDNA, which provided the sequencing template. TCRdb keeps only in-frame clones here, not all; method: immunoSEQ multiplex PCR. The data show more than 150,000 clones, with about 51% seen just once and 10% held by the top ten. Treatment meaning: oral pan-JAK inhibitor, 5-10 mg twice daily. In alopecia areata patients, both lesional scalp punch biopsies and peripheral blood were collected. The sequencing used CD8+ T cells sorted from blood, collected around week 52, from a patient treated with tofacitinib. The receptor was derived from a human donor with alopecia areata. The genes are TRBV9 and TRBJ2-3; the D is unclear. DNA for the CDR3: TGTGCCAGCAGCGGGGGAACTAGCACAGATACGCAGTATTTT. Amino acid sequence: CASSGGTSTDTQYF.